This T cell receptor (beta chain) was captured by sequencing in a study of shared clonotypes between healthy human individuals. General study results and limits: Clonotype sharing among donors was expected to depend on sequencing depth.

V was trimmed by 0 bases and J by 1 base, leaving 13 bases between them. CDR3 length equals 17 residues. Germline values: CDR1 MGHRA, CDR2 YSYEKL. The table came from immunoSEQ multiplex PCR; TCRdb's copy has only in-frame clones and leaves some out. The sample has about a million clones, about 70% seen once. Points on this clone: The antigen is not known.

The source of this sequence is a man aged 18 to 35 in good health. This chain uses TRBV4-1 with TRBJ1-3, with a tentative D call TRBD1 (5 bases). Input material: memory CD4+ T cells sorted from blood. Subset described: CD45RA-negative fraction. The CDR3 region is CASSQEVVGASGNTIYF. The CDR3, as DNA: TGCGCCAGCAGCCAAGAGGTGGTCGGGGCATCTGGAAACACCATATATTTT.